This T cell receptor (beta chain) was observed in a study of shared clonotypes between healthy human individuals (dated by TCRdb to between 2020 and 2021). Looking at the study overall: A couple of women and three men aged 18 to 49 years were included in the cohort. Different laboratories and diverse techniques were used to prepare libraries and sequence TCR repertoires, to increase sequencing depth and limit assay-specific biases. Each donor's leukapheresis produced roughly between roughly 0.9 and 8.9 billion PBMCs. For each donor, CD4 naive and CD4 memory were each run on three plates, CD8 naive on two plates, and CD8 memory on one plate. Blood TCR repertoires of four to six healthy adults were deeply sequenced to estimate repertoire size and the extent of clonotype sharing between individuals. Results the study describes overall, beyond this receptor: Rarefaction of sorted-subset datasets indicated incomplete sequencing despite the large sequencing depth. Pairwise subsampling indicated that sequencing depth was expected to affect the degree of clonotype sharing among donors. The genetic and exposure-history diversity represented was limited by the small number of donors. Sampling was restricted to blood, and TCR repertoires in tissues likely differ from the TCR repertoires found in blood. About 5% of naive CD4, around 3.5% of naive CD8, 2.3% of memory CD4, and approximately 0.4% of memory CD8 clonotypes were shared across several donors. Compared with non-shared clonotypes, the clonotypes found in all four sorted-subset donors had higher generation probabilities. Estimated clonotype richness was generally larger for naive than for memory subsets.

Donors were healthy HIV-negative adults with no recently reported acute infections or vaccinations. All donors were Caucasian adults living in Nashville, Tennessee, USA. Magnetic negative selection was used to enrich CD4+ T cells, after which naive cells were positively selected on CD45RA and the negative fraction became the memory subset. Blood was obtained by leukapheresis, after which PBMCs were separated by Ficoll-Histopaque density gradient centrifugation and cryopreserved in liquid nitrogen vapor phase. Analytical flow cytometry was used to check the purity and quantity of each magnetically sorted T cell population. Each sorted fraction had its genomic DNA isolated and then quantified by UV absorbance on a Nanodrop 2000c. This clone was seen ten or more times. Its antigen is not yet known. Qualities for individual bases were not recorded, and no much larger clone is one base off. CDR1 and CDR2 were assigned from the germline V gene as SQVTM and ANQGSEA. Including the terminal cysteine and phenylalanine, the CDR3 comprises 14 residues. CDR3 DNA only is kept here, 42 bases in frame from base 1. Relative to germline, V is 4 bases shorter and J is 0 bases shorter, with 13 bases between their ends.

TCR CDR3 regions were amplified from genomic DNA by multiplex PCR using the deep immunoSEQ assay. For each cell subset, the extracted genomic DNA was distributed evenly across all wells of several immunoSEQ 96-well plates, and each plate served as one replicate. For sorted subsets, roughly 200 ng genomic DNA, equal to 25,000 to 35,000 T cell genomes, was loaded into each replicate PCR. The purified libraries were quantified using a Qubit 3.0 fluorometer, sized with a Bioanalyzer 2100, and then quantified again using the KAPA Library Quantification kit. Each immunoSEQ 96-well plate was sequenced on its own single-read 150-cycle Illumina NextSeq 550 flow cell. The authors processed their data as follows. Because only junctional sequences without quality scores were contained in the immunoSEQ output, filtering matching that applied to full-length reads could not be performed. To assign V/J genes and CDR3, sequences were annotated against IMGT germline references using PyIR, a Python wrapper for IgBLAST v1.9. Reads were filtered out if the reads had weak V/J assignments (E-value above 1e-6), no CDR3, stop codons, out-of-frame junctions, or ambiguous translated residues. A V3J clonotype was defined by an identical inferred V gene, J gene, and CDR3 amino acid sequence. To compute the percentage overlap between repertoires, the number of shared unique clonotypes was divided by the size of the smaller repertoire. Repertoire richness was assessed with RTK rarefaction, the Chao1 estimator, and Recon v2.1 estimates of unobserved clonotypes. For all TCRbeta clonotypes obtained by the gDNA method from a few donors, generation probabilities were computed with OLGA. Drawn from immuneACCESS, this table holds only the in-frame rearrangements with V and J called that TCRdb kept. Clones are partly lost; checked studies trace under half to an unresolved V gene and leave the rest unexplained. V and J calls and clone size are copied from that table; D and trimming were computed from the DNA. Here the sample has about 1 million clones; more than 65% occur a single time. The top ten clonotypes cover 1.5% of the sample.

This sequence uses TRBV29-1 and TRBJ2-7; tentative D gene TRBD1, with 5 bases matching. Sequences were obtained from memory CD4+ T cells sorted from blood. Read against the paper, the sample's cell subset or site label means: CD45RA-negative fraction. This TCR was sampled from a man between 18 and 29 years old in good health. The CDR3: CSVAERTSSYEQYF. DNA sequence: TGCAGCGTTGCCGAGAGGACAAGCTCCTACGAGCAGTACTTC.